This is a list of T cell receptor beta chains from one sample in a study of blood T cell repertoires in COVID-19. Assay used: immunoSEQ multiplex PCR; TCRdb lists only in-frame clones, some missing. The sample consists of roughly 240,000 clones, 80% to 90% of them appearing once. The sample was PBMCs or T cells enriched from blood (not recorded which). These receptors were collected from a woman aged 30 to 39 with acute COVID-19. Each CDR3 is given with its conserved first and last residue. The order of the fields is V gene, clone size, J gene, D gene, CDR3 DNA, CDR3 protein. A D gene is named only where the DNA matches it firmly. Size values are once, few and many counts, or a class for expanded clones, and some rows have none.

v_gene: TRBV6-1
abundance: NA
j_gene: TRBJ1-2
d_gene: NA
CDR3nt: TGTGCCAGCAGAGAAGCCAGGGGAAGAAACTATGGCTACACCTTC
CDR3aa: CASREARGRNYGYTF

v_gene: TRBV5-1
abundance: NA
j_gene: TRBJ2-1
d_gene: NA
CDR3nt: TGCGCCAGCAGCTTGGCCGGCAGGGTCGGTGAGCAGTTCTTC
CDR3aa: CASSLAGRVGEQFF

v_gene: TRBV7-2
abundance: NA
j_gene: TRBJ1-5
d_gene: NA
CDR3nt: TGTGCCAGCAGCCCCTACAGGGACGGCAATCAGCCCCAGCATTTT
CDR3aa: CASSPYRDGNQPQHF

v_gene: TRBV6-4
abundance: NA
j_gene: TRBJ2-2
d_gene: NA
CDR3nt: TGTGCCAGCAGTGAACAGGGAACCGGGGAGCTGTTTTTT
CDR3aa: CASSEQGTGELFF

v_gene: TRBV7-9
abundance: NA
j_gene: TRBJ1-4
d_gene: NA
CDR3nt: TGTGCCAGCAGCACAACAGGGCGTACTAATGAAAAACTGTTTTTT
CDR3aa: CASSTTGRTNEKLFF

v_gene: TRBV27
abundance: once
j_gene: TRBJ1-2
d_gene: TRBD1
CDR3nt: TGTGCCAGCAGTTCCGACCCGGGACAGGGGTCCTATGGCTACACCTTC
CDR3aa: CASSSDPGQGSYGYTF

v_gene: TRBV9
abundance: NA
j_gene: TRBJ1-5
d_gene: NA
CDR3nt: TGTGCCAGCAGCTTAAACGACGGTGGAGGTTACCCCCAGCATTTT
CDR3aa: CASSLNDGGGYPQHF

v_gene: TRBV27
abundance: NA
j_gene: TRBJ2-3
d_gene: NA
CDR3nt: TGTGCCAGCAGTTTCGGGCTAGCCACAGATACGCAGTATTTT
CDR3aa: CASSFGLATDTQYF

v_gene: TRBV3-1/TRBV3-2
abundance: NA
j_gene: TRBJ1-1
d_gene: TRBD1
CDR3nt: TGTGCCAGCAGCCAATCAGGGGGACAACTGAACACTGAAGCTTTCTTT
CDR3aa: CASSQSGGQLNTEAFF

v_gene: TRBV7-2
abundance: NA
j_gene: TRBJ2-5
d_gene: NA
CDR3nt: TGTGCCAGCAGCTTAGGCGGCCAAGAGACCCAGTACTTC
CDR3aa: CASSLGGQETQYF

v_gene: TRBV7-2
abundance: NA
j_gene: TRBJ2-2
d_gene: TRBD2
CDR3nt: TGTGCCAGCACCCTTAGCGGGGGGGGTCCCGGGGAGCTGTTTTTT
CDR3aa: CASTLSGGGPGELFF